This TCR beta chain was retrieved from a study of blood T cell repertoires in COVID-19. Assay used: immunoSEQ multiplex PCR; TCRdb lists only in-frame clones, some missing. The table has 100,000 to 150,000 clones, 70% to 90% seen once; the top ten hold 1.5%. Per the germline V gene, CDR1 is KGHSH and CDR2 is LQKENI. This CDR3 region has 16 residues. Deletions cut 4 bases from V and 0 bases from J, with 14 bases between. The chain joins TRBV18 to TRBJ2-3; maybe TRBD1 (6 bases). This sequence was found in a human donor in a cohort sampled during active COVID-19. Sequenced material: peripheral blood. The CDR3 here is CASSRTDSSSTDTQYF. CDR3 DNA sequence: TGTGCCAGCTCACGAACGGACAGTTCTAGCACAGATACGCAGTATTTT.